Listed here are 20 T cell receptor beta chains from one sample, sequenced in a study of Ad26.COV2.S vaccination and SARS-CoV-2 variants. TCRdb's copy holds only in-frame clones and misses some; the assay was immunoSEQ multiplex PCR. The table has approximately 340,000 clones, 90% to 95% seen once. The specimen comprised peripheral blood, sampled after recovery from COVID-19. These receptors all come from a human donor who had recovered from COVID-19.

CDR3 in DNA: TGTGCCAGCAGCTTAGGCCCCTCGGTAGACTATGGCTACACCTTC. Its translation is CASSLGPSVDYGYTF. The chain employs TRBV7-9 and TRBJ1-2; D not resolved. Germline-derived CDR1 and CDR2 are SEHNR and FQNEAQ (reference sequence). The V end was cut by 1 base, the J end by 3 bases, with 12 bases between. CDR3 length: 15 residues. The whole variable domain, filled in from reference TRBV7-9 and TRBJ1-2, reads DTGVSQNPRHKITKRGQNVTFRCDPISEHNRLYWYRQTLGQGPEFLTYFQNEAQLEKSRLLSDRFSAERPKGSFSTLEIQRTEQGDSAMYLCASSLGPSVDYGYTFGSGTRLTVV.

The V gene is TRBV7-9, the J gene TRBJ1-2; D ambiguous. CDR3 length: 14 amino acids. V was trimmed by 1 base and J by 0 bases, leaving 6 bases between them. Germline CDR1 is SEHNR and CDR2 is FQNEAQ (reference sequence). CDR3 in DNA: TGTGCCAGCAGCTTAGAGTGGGCTAACTATGGCTACACCTTC. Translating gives CASSLEWANYGYTF.

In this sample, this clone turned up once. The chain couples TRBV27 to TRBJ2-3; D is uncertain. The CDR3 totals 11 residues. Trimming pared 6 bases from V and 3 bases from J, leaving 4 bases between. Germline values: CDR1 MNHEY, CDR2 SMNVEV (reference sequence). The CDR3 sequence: CASRQTDTQYF. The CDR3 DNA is TGTGCCAGCAGACAAACAGATACGCAGTATTTT.

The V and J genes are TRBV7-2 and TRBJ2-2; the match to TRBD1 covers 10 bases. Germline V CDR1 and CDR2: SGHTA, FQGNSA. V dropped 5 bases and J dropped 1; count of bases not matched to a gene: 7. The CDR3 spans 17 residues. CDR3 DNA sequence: TGTGCCAGCAGCCATCCCGGGACAGGGGTGAACACCGGGGAGCTGTTTTTT. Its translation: CASSHPGTGVNTGELFF.

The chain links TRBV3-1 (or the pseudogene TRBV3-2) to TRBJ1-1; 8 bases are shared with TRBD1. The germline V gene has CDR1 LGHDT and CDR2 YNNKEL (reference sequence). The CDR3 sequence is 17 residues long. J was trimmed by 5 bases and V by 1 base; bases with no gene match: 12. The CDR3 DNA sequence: TGTGCCAGCAGCCAAGTGGACAGGGTACGCGAAGTGACTGAAGCTTTCTTT. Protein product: CASSQVDRVREVTEAFF.

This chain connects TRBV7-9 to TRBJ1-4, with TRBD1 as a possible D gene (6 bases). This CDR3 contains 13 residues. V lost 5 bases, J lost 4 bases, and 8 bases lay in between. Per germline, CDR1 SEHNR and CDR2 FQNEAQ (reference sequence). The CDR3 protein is CASSRTVNEKLFF. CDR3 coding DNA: TGTGCCAGCAGCCGGACAGTTAATGAAAAACTGTTTTTT.

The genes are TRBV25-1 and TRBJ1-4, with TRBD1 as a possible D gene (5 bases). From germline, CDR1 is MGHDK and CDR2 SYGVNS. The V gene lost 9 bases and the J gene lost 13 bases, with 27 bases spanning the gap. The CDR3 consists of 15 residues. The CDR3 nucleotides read TGTGCCAGTCAGGGATTCAGAGTTAATGAAAATCGACTGTTTTTT. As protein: CASQGFRVNENRLFF.

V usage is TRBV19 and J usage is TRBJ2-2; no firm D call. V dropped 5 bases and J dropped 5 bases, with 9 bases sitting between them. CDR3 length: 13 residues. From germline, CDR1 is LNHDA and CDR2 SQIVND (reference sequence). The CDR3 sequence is CASSWMETGELFF. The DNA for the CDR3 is TGTGCCAGTAGTTGGATGGAGACCGGGGAGCTGTTTTTT.

CDR3 sequence (DNA): TGCGCCAGCAGCCACCAAATACTCTCCTATAATTCACCCCTCCACTTT. It specifies CASSHQILSYNSPLHF. The J gene is TRBJ1-6, the V gene TRBV4-1, with D unresolved. Trimming stripped 3 bases from V and 0 bases from J, with 9 bases between. The germline CDR1 and CDR2 sequences are MGHRA and YSYEKL. This CDR3 has 16 residues.

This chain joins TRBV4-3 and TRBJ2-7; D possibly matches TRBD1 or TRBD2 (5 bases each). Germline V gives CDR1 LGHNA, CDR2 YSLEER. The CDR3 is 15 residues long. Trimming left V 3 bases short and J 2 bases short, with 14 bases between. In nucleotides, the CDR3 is TGCGCCAGCAGCCAGGCCCCAGGGACCACCTACGAGCAGTACTTC. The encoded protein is CASSQAPGTTYEQYF.

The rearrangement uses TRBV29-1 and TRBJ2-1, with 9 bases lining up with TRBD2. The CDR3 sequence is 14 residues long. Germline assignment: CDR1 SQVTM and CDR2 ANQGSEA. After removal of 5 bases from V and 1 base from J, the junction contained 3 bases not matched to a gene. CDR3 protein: CSVLAGVSYNEQFF. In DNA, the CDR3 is TGCAGCGTTTTAGCGGGGGTATCCTACAATGAGCAGTTCTTC.

The CDR3 region has the DNA TGCGCCAGCAGTGGACAACACGGGACAGGGGGCCTTTACGAGCAGTACTTC. It is translated as CASSGQHGTGGLYEQYF. V usage is TRBV10-1 and J usage is TRBJ2-7; 12 bases are shared with TRBD1. CDR3 length: 17 residues. V was pared by 4 bases and J by 4 bases, with 11 bases of the junction left unmatched. Germline CDR1 and CDR2: WNHNN and SYGVQD (reference sequence).

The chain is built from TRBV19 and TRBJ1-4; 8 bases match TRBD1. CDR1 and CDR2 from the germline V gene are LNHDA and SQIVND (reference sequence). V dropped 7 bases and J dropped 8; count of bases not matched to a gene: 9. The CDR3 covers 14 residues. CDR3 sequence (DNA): TGTGCCAGTAACCCTGGACAGGGAGGGGAAAAACTGTTTTTT. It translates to CASNPGQGGEKLFF.

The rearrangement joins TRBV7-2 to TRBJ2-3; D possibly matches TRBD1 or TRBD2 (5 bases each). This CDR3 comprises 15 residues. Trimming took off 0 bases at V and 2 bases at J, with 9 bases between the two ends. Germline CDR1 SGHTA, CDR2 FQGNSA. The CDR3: CASSLAGTHTDTQYF. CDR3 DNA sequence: TGTGCCAGCAGCTTAGCGGGGACCCACACAGATACGCAGTATTTT.

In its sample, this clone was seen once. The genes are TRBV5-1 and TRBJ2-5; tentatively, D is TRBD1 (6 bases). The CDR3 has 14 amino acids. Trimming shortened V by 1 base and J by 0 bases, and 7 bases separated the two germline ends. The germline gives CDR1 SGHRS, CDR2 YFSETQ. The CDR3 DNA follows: TGCGCCAGCAGCTTGACAGGGAACCAAGAGACCCAGTACTTC. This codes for CASSLTGNQETQYF.

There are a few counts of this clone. The chain's CDR3 is CASSQTRQVNTGELFF. CDR3 nucleotide sequence: TGTGCCAGCAGCCAAACCCGCCAAGTGAACACCGGGGAGCTGTTTTTT. The rearrangement uses TRBV3-1 (or the pseudogene TRBV3-2) and TRBJ2-2; D gene ambiguous. V was pared by 2 bases and J by 1 base, with 11 bases between. Germline loops: CDR1 LGHDT, CDR2 YNNKEL (reference sequence). The CDR3 covers 16 residues.

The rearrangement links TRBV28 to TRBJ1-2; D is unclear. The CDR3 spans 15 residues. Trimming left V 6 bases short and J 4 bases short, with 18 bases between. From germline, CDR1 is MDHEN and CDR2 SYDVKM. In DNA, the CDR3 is TGTGCCAGCAGCCTTACCCCGGGGAATCCCTATGGCTACACCTTC. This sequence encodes CASSLTPGNPYGYTF.

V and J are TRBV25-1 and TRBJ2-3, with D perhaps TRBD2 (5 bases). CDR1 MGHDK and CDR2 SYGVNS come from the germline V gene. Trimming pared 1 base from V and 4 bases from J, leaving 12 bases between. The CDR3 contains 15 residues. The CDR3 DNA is TGTGCCAGCAGTGAATCGAGGGCAGAAGCAGATACGCAGTATTTT. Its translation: CASSESRAEADTQYF.

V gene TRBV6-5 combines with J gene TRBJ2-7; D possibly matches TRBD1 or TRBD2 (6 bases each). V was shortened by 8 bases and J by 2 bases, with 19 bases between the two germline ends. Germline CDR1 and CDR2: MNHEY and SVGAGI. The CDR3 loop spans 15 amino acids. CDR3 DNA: TGTGCCAGCCAGACCCCGGGGGCTGGAACCTACGAGCAGTACTTC. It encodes CASQTPGAGTYEQYF.

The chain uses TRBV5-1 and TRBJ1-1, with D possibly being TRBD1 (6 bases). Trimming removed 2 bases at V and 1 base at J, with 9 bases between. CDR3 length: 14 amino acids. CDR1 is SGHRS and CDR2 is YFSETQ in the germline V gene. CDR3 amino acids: CASSFPGANTEAFF. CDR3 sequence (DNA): TGCGCCAGCAGCTTTCCAGGGGCGAACACTGAAGCTTTCTTT. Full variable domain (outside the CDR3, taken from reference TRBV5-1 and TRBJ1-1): KAGVTQTPRYLIKTRGQQVTLSCSPISGHRSVSWYQQTPGQGLQFLFEYFSETQRNKGNFPGRFSGRQFSNSRSEMNVSTLELGDSALYLCASSFPGANTEAFFGQGTRLTVV.